This T cell receptor beta chain was sequenced for a study of T cells in Graves' hyperthyroidism and ophthalmopathy. RNA transcripts were the template for amplifying TCR beta CDR3 regions. Primed by the HTBI set, a first-round RT-PCR was run on the TCR CDR3. From the multiplex PCR reads, TCRdb called clonotypes with MiXCR, one entry per CDR3 protein. The repertoire includes about 560,000 distinct CDR3 sequences, approximately 14% of them detected once, and about 7% sits in the top ten. This clonotype was observed many times. A junction boundary mismatches the germline segment, possibly from a read error. The CDR3 runs 16 residues.

This TCR was recovered from a woman in her twenties or thirties with Graves' hyperthyroidism. V gene TRBV12-3 or TRBV12-4 combines with J gene TRBJ1-2; D not resolved. Sequenced material: blood. This chain's CDR3 is CASSLVRPRQIYRYTF. CDR3 nucleotide sequence: TGTGCCAGCAGTTTAGTCCGCCCCCGGCAGATCTATCGCTACACCTTC.